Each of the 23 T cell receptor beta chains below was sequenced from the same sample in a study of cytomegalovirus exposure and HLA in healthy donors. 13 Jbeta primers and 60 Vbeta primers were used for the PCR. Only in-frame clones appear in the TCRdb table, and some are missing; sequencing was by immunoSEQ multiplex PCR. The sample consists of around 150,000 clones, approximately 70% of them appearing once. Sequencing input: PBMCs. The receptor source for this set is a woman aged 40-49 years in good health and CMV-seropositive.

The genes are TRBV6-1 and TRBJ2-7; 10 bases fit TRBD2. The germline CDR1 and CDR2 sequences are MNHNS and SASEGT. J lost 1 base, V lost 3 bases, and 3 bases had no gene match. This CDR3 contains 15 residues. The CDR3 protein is CASSDVAGGSYEQYF. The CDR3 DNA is TGTGCCAGCAGTGATGTAGCGGGGGGTTCCTACGAGCAGTACTTC.

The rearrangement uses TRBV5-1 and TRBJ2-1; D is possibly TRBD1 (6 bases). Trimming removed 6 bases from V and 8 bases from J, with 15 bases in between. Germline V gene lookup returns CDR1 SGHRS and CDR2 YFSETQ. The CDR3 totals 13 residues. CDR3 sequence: CASNRVHSDEQFF. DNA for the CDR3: TGCGCCAGCAACAGGGTACACTCCGATGAGCAGTTCTTC.

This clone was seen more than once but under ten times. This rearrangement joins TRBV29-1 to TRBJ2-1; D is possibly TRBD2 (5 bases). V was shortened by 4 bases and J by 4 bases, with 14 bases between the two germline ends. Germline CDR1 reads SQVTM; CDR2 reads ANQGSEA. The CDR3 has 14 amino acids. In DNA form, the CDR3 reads TGCAGCGTTGGAGGCGGGCCTAAATACAATGAGCAGTTCTTC. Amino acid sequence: CSVGGGPKYNEQFF.

The CDR3 is CASSLPGGYGYTF. CDR3 sequence (DNA): TGTGCCAGCAGCTTGCCCGGGGGCTATGGCTACACCTTC. The chain combines TRBV5-6 with TRBJ1-2; TRBD1 might be the D (5 bases). Trimming left V 1 base short and J 4 bases short, with 8 bases between. The germline V gene has CDR1 SGHDT and CDR2 YYEEEE. This CDR3 has 13 residues.

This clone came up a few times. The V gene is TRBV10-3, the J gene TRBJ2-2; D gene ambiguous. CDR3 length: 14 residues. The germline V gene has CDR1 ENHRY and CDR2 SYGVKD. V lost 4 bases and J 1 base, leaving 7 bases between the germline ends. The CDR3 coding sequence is TGTGCCATCAGTGGGCTAGGGAACACCGGGGAGCTGTTTTTT. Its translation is CAISGLGNTGELFF.

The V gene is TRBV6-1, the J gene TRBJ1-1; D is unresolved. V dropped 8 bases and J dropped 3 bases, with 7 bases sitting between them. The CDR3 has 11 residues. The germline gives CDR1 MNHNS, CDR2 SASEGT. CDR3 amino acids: CASFLYTEAFF. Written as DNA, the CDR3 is TGTGCCAGCTTTCTTTACACTGAAGCTTTCTTT.

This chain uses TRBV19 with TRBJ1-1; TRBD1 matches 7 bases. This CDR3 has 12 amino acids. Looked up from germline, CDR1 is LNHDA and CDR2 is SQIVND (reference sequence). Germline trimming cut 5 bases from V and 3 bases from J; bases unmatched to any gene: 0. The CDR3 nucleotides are TGTGCCAGTAGTGACAGGGACACTGAAGCTTTCTTT. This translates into CASSDRDTEAFF.

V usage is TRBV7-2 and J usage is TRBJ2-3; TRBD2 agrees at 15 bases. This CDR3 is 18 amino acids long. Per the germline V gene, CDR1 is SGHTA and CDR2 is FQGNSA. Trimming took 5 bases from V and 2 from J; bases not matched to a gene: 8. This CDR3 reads CASSMGLAGGSFTDTQYF. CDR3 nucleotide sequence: TGTGCCAGCAGCATGGGACTAGCGGGAGGTTCGTTCACAGATACGCAGTATTTT.

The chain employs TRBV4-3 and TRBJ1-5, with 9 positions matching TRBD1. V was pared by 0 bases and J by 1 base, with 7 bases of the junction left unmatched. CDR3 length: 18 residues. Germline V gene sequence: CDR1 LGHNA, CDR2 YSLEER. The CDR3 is CASSQDLPGTGSNQPQHF. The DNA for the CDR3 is TGCGCCAGCAGCCAAGATCTACCCGGGACAGGGAGCAATCAGCCCCAGCATTTT.

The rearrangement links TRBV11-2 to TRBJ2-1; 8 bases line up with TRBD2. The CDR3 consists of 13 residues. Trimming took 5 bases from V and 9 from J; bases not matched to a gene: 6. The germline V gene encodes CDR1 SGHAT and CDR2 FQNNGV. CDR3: CASSRRGAGEQFF. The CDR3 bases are TGTGCCAGCAGCAGGCGGGGGGCGGGTGAGCAGTTCTTC.

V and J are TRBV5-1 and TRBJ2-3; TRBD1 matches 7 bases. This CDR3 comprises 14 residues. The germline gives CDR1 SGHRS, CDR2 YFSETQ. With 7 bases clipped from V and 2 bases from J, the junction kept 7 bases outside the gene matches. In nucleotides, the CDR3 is TGCGCCAGCGCCCGGGACAGCACCACAGATACGCAGTATTTT. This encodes CASARDSTTDTQYF.

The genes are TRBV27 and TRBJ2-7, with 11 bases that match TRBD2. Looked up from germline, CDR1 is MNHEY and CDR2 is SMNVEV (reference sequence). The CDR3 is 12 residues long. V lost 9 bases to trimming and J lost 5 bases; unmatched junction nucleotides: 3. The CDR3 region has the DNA TGTGCCAGTAGCGGGAGGGGTAACGAGCAGTACTTC. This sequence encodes CASSGRGNEQYF.

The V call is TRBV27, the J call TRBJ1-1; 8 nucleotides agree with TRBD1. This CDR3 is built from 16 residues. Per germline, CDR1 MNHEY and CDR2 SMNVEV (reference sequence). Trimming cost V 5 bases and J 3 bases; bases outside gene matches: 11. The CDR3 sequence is CASSNESGGADTEAFF. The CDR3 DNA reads TGTGCCAGCAGTAATGAATCAGGGGGCGCGGACACTGAAGCTTTCTTT.

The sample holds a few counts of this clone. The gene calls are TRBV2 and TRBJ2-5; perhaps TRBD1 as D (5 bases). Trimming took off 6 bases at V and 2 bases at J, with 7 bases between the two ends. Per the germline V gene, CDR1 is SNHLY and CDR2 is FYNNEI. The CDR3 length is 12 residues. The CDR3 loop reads CASRTDQETQYF. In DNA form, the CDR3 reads TGTGCCAGCAGGACAGATCAAGAGACCCAGTACTTC. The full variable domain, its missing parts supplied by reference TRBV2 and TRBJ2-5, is EPEVTQTPSHQVTQMGQEVILRCVPISNHLYFYWYRQILGQKVEFLVSFYNNEISEKSEIFDDQFSVERPDGSNFTLKIRSTKLEDSAMYFCASRTDQETQYFGPGTRLLVL.

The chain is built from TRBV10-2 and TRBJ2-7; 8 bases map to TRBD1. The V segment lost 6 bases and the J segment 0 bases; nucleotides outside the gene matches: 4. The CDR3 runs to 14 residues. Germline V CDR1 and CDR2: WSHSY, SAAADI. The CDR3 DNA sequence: TGCGCCAGCAGATGGGGACAGGCCTCCTACGAGCAGTACTTC. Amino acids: CASRWGQASYEQYF.

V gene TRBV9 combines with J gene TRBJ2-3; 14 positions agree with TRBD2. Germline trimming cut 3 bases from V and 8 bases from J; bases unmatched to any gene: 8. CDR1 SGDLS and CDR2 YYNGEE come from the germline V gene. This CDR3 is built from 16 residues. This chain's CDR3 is CASSAGLAGAPVTQYF. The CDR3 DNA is TGTGCCAGCAGCGCGGGACTAGCGGGGGCTCCCGTTACGCAGTATTTT.

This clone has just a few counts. The CDR3 coding sequence is TGTGCCAGCAGCTCACTAGCGGTTAGCACAGATACGCAGTATTTT. Encoded protein: CASSSLAVSTDTQYF. The chain links TRBV7-8 to TRBJ2-3; 8 nucleotides align to TRBD2. Germline V gene lookup returns CDR1 SGHVS and CDR2 FQNEAQ. This CDR3 has 15 amino acids. Losses at the gene ends were 4 bases for V and 0 bases for J; bases not matched to a gene: 3.

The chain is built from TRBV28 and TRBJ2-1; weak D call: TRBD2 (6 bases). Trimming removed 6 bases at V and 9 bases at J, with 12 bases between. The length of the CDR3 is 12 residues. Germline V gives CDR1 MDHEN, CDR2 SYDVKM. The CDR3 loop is CASSLTSREQFF. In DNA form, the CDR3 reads TGTGCCAGCAGCCTTACTAGCCGTGAGCAGTTCTTC.

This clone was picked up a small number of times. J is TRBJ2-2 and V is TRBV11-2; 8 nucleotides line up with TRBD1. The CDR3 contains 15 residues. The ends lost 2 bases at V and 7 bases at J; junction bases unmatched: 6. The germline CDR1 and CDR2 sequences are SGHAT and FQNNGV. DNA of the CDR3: TGTGCCAGCAGCTTAAGGCAGGGGGCGGACGGGGAGCTGTTTTTT. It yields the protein CASSLRQGADGELFF. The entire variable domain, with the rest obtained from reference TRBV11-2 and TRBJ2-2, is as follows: EAGVAQSPRYKIIEKRQSVAFWCNPISGHATLYWYQQILGQGPKLLIQFQNNGVVDDSQLPKDRFSAERLKGVDSTLKIQPAKLEDSAVYLCASSLRQGADGELFFGEGSRLTVL.

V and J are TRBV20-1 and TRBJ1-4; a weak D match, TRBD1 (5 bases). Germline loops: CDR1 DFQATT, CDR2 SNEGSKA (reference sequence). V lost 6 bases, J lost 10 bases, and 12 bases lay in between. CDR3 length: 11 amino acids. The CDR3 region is CSAQTDGKLFF. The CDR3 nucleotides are TGCAGTGCACAGACAGACGGAAAACTGTTTTTT.

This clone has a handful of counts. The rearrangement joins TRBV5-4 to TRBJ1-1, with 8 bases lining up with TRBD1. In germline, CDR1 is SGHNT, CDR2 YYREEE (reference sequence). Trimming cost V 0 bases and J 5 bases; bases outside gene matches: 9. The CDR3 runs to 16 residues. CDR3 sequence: CASSLAMTGVGTEAFF. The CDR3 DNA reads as TGTGCCAGCAGCTTGGCCATGACAGGGGTGGGGACTGAAGCTTTCTTT.

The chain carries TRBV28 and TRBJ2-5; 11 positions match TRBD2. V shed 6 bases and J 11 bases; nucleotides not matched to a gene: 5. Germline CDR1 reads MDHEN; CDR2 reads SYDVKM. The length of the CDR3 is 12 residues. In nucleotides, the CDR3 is TGTGCCAGCAGCCAACTAGCGGGAGAGCAGTACTTC. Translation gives CASSQLAGEQYF. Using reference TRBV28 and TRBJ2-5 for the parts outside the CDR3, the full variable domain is DVKVTQSSRYLVKRTGEKVFLECVQDMDHENMFWYRQDPGLGLRLIYFSYDVKMKEKGDIPEGYSVSREKKERFSLILESASTNQTSMYLCASSQLAGEQYFGPGTRLLVL.

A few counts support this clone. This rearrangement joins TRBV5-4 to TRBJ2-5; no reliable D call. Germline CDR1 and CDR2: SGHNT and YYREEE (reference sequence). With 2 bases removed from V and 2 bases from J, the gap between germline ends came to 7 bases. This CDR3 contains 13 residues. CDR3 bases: TGTGCCAGCAGCTTTCTTCCTCAAGAGACCCAGTACTTC. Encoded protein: CASSFLPQETQYF.